The rows below give T cell receptor beta chains drawn from one sample of a study of blood T cell repertoires in COVID-19. Here immunoSEQ multiplex PCR was the method, and the copy in TCRdb shows in-frame clones only, minus some. The sample consists of about 240,000 clones, approximately 86% of them appearing once. Sample: PBMCs or T cells enriched from blood (not recorded which). These receptors were obtained from a middle-aged woman with acute COVID-19. Each CDR3 is given with its conserved first and last residue. Each record gives: J gene, D gene, V gene, clone size, CDR3 length, CDR3 DNA, CDR3 protein. The D gene is left open where the match is weak. Some rows have no size entry. The others give once, few or many, or a class for an expanded clone.

TRBJ2-1 TRBD2 TRBV11-3 - 15 TGTGCCAGCAGCTTCGGGACTAGCGGGTACAATGAGCAGTTCTTC CASSFGTSGYNEQFF
TRBJ1-5 TRBD1 TRBV6-5 - 14 TGTGCCAGCAGGGCGACAGGGGGAAATCAGCCCCAGCATTTT CASRATGGNQPQHF
TRBJ1-1 TRBD1 TRBV29-1 - 15 TGCAGCGTTGAAGGCGGGACAGGGGGCATCGCTGAAGCTTTCTTT CSVEGGTGGIAEAFF
TRBJ1-3 - TRBV10-3 - 13 TGTGCCATCAGTGAGTCGGAGGAAAACACCATATATTTT CAISESEENTIYF
TRBJ2-5 TRBD1 TRBV2 - 14 TGTGCCAGCAGTGTATCAGGGGGCCAAGAGACCCAGTACTTC CASSVSGGQETQYF
TRBJ1-4 - TRBV5-1 - 18 TGCGCCAGCAGCTTCTCCCCCGGGACAACATTCTTTACTGAAAAACTGTTTTTT CASSFSPGTTFFTEKLFF
TRBJ2-2 - TRBV5-5 - 14 TGTGCCAGCACCCGAGGAGGGCCCGACGGGGAGCTGTTTTTT CASTRGGPDGELFF
TRBJ1-3 - TRBV28 - 16 TGTGCCAGCAGTTTATTTCAGGGGTCAACTGGAAACACCATATATTTT CASSLFQGSTGNTIYF
TRBJ2-2 TRBD2 TRBV11-2 few 16 TGTGCCAGCAGCCAGGGACTAGCGGAAAACACCGGGGAGCTGTTTTTT CASSQGLAENTGELFF
TRBJ2-3 TRBD1 TRBV2 - 14 TGTGCCAGCAGGGTGACAGGGGGCGTTGATACGCAGTATTTT CASRVTGGVDTQYF
TRBJ2-3 TRBD2 TRBV24-1 - 13 TGTGCCACCAGCGGGAGGAAGGCAGATACGCAGTATTTT CATSGRKADTQYF
TRBJ2-7 TRBD1 TRBV5-5 few 17 TGTGCCAGCAGCTTGGGCTTCGCCGGGACAGGGTTCTACGAGCAGTACTTC CASSLGFAGTGFYEQYF
TRBJ2-7 - TRBV29-1 - 14 TGCAGCGTTGAAGTGGCGGGCACCGTCTACGAGCAGTACTTC CSVEVAGTVYEQYF
TRBJ1-5 TRBD1 TRBV5-5 few 14 TGTGCCAGCAGCCGGGACAGGGTCGGGCAGCCCCAGCATTTT CASSRDRVGQPQHF
TRBJ2-7 TRBD1 TRBV28 - 14 TGTGCCAGCAGTACGACAGGGTTCTCCTACGAGCAGTACTTC CASSTTGFSYEQYF
TRBJ2-3 TRBD1 TRBV2 once 15 TGTGCCAGCACCCCGGGACAGGGGAGGGTAGATACGCAGTATTTT CASTPGQGRVDTQYF
TRBJ1-5 - TRBV27 - 16 TGTGCCAGCAGTTTATCGAATCAGGGTTTCAATCAGCCCCAGCATTTT CASSLSNQGFNQPQHF
TRBJ2-5 TRBD2 TRBV13 - 14 TGTGCCAGCAGCTCGACTAGCGGGATGCAGACCCAGTACTTC CASSSTSGMQTQYF
TRBJ1-2 - TRBV3-1/TRBV3-2 - 16 TGTGCCAGCAGCGGAAATGGGACACCCGGATTTTATGGCTACACCTTC CASSGNGTPGFYGYTF
TRBJ1-1 - TRBV5-1 - 14 TGCGCCAGCAGCTTACACGGGTCTGCGGCTGAAGCTTTCTTT CASSLHGSAAEAFF
TRBJ2-7 - TRBV5-1 - 13 TGCGCCAGCAGCTTGGCAGGTCTTTACGAGCAGTACTTC CASSLAGLYEQYF
TRBJ2-5 TRBD2 TRBV5-6 few 16 TGTGCCAGCAGCCCTCCGGGACTAGCGGGATGGGAGACCCAGTACTTC CASSPPGLAGWETQYF
TRBJ1-6 TRBD1 TRBV19 - 13 TGTGCCAGTGGGAAAGGGGGCTATTCACCCCTCCACTTT CASGKGGYSPLHF
TRBJ2-7 TRBD1 TRBV3-1/TRBV3-2 - 13 TGTGCCAGCACCCGGACAGGGTTTAGCGAGCAGTACTTC CASTRTGFSEQYF
TRBJ2-7 TRBD2 TRBV7-2 - 13 TGTGCCAGCAGCTTCTTTGCGGGAGCCGAGCAGTACTTC CASSFFAGAEQYF
TRBJ1-1 TRBD1 TRBV29-1 - 13 TGCAGCGTCGCGCAGGGGGCCAACACTGAAGCTTTCTTT CSVAQGANTEAFF
TRBJ1-2 TRBD1 TRBV15 once 15 TGTGCCACCAGCAGAGATCAGGGGGCGCTTAATGGCTACACCTTC CATSRDQGALNGYTF
TRBJ2-1 - TRBV19 - 12 TGTGCCAGTAGCAGGGTTGCGGATGAGCAGTTCTTC CASSRVADEQFF
TRBJ1-5 - TRBV15 - 17 TGTGCCACCAGCAGAGCCTTTAGCCCCACAGGGACTCAGCCCCAGCATTTT CATSRAFSPTGTQPQHF
TRBJ1-2 - TRBV7-2 - 16 TGTGCCAGCAGCTCCCAACAGGGATTTACTCGATATGGCTACACCTTC CASSSQQGFTRYGYTF
TRBJ1-5 - TRBV14 - 17 TGTGCCAGCAGCCAGAAGCCAGGACAGCAGAGCAATCAGCCCCAGCATTTT CASSQKPGQQSNQPQHF
TRBJ1-1 - TRBV5-1 once 14 TGCGCCAGCAGCTCCGGGGGGGGGTACACTGAAGCTTTCTTT CASSSGGGYTEAFF
TRBJ2-3 TRBD2 TRBV3-1/TRBV3-2 - 17 TGTGCCAGCAGCCAAGATCTACAGAGCGGGACTTATGATACGCAGTATTTT CASSQDLQSGTYDTQYF
TRBJ2-7 - TRBV1 few 15 TGCACCAGCAGCCAAGACCCTAGCGGGAGCCACGAGCAGTACTTC CTSSQDPSGSHEQYF
TRBJ2-7 - TRBV11-2 - 15 TGTGCCAGCAGCTTAGAATCCCAGCAGGGGACGGAGCAGTACTTC CASSLESQQGTEQYF
TRBJ1-5 TRBD1 TRBV19 - 14 TGTGCCAGTAGTCCCTACGACAGGGAACAGCCCCAGCATTTT CASSPYDREQPQHF
TRBJ2-2 - TRBV18 - 16 TGTGCCAGCTCACCGGTAGAGGCGACGAACACCGGGGAGCTGTTTTTT CASSPVEATNTGELFF
TRBJ2-2 - TRBV7-2 - 18 TGTGCCAGCAGCTTAGGGGGGCGTATACTATCGAACACCGGGGAGCTGTTTTTT CASSLGGRILSNTGELFF
TRBJ1-2 - TRBV6-1 - 15 TGTGCCAGCAGTGAATGGGCAGGCCCTAACTATGGCTACACCTTC CASSEWAGPNYGYTF
TRBJ1-4 TRBD1 TRBV7-9 - 19 TGTGCCAGCAGCTTTCCCCGGGACAGGGGGCGCCGGGGGAATGAAAAACTGTTTTTT CASSFPRDRGRRGNEKLFF